These 13 T cell receptor beta chains were sequenced from one sample in a study of T-cell reconstitution after alpha-beta-depleted transplantation in children. Construction of the TCRbeta library involved unique molecular identifiers. One entry per CDR3 protein, called by TCRdb with MiXCR from the PCR reads. Of more than 40,000 distinct CDR3 sequences detected, roughly 8.7% appear once; the ten largest clones hold about 26%. The source was PBMCs, mostly from graft donor cells, collected 60 days after TCRalphabeta/CD19-depleted stem cell transplant. These receptors came from a male patient under 10 years old who had a stem cell transplant for chronic granulomatous disease, so the T cells may come from the graft donor.

This clonotype was picked up many times. J is TRBJ2-7 and V is TRBV5-1; D might be TRBD2 (5 bases). This CDR3 region has 16 residues. The germline V and J ends were trimmed by 4 bases and 1 base, with 18 bases remaining between them. Germline V gene data show CDR1 as SGHRS and CDR2 as YFSETQ. CDR3 sequence reads: CASSKATLVLSYEQYF. As DNA, the CDR3 is TGCGCCAGCAGCAAGGCGACACTAGTCCTTTCCTACGAGCAGTACTTC. The whole variable domain, remainder taken from reference TRBV5-1 and TRBJ2-7, is KAGVTQTPRYLIKTRGQQVTLSCSPISGHRSVSWYQQTPGQGLQFLFEYFSETQRNKGNFPGRFSGRQFSNSRSEMNVSTLELGDSALYLCASSKATLVLSYEQYFGPGTRLTVT.

This clonotype has a count of ten or more. CDR3 nucleotide sequence: TGTGCCAGCAGTTACGTGGCAGGTGCCAATGAGCAGTTCTTC. Amino acid sequence: CASSYVAGANEQFF. J is TRBJ2-1 and V is TRBV6-5; D unresolved. This CDR3 has 14 residues. Germline CDR1 and CDR2: MNHEY and SVGAGI. V lost 2 bases, J lost 6 bases, and 11 bases lay in between.

The chain combines TRBV6-6 with TRBJ2-7; D remains unclear. V lost 7 bases, J lost 1 base, and 8 bases lay in between. This CDR3 is 12 amino acids long. Per the germline V gene, CDR1 is MNHNY and CDR2 is SVGAGI (reference sequence). This chain's CDR3 is CASNKESYEQYF. The CDR3 DNA reads as TGTGCCAGCAACAAAGAATCCTACGAGCAGTACTTC.

This clonotype has at least ten counts. The V gene is TRBV6-5, the J gene TRBJ2-1; D not certain. The CDR3 has 14 residues. Trimming left V 2 bases short and J 7 bases short, with 12 bases between. Germline V gene lookup returns CDR1 MNHEY and CDR2 SVGAGI. The CDR3 bases are TGTGCCAGCAGTTACGGTGGGCGAGGTAATGAGCAGTTCTTC. Residues: CASSYGGRGNEQFF.

This clonotype showed up many times. The CDR3 here is CASSTDQETQYF. The CDR3 nucleotides are TGTGCCAGCAGCACCGACCAAGAGACCCAGTACTTC. This rearrangement joins TRBV5-4 to TRBJ2-5; D is unclear. Per germline, CDR1 SGHNT and CDR2 YYREEE (reference sequence). Trimming removed 4 bases from V and 0 bases from J, with 4 bases in between. The CDR3 has 12 amino acids.

This clonotype appeared many times. This chain connects TRBV20-1 to TRBJ1-3; no definite D call. The CDR3 contains 12 residues. Germline V lookup: CDR1 DFQATT, CDR2 SNEGSKA (reference sequence). CDR3 protein: CSRPGPGNTIYF. The DNA for the CDR3 is TGCTCACGACCAGGACCTGGAAACACCATATATTTT.

This clonotype was found a few times. The rearrangement joins TRBV12-3 or TRBV12-4 to TRBJ1-3; D not certain. The CDR3 is 12 residues long. Trimming stripped 6 bases from V and 4 bases from J, with 7 bases between. CDR3 region: CASSLQGNTIYF. CDR3 nucleotide sequence: TGTGCCAGCAGCCTCCAGGGAAACACCATATATTTT.

This clonotype was found once. A much larger clone differs by one base, so this may be a read error. The V gene is TRBV28, the J gene TRBJ1-5, with D perhaps matching TRBD1 (6 bases). Germline CDR1 MDHEN, CDR2 SYDVKM. The V and J ends lost 5 bases and 6 bases respectively, with 14 bases between them. The CDR3 runs 14 residues. CDR3 protein: CASSPGGPSQPQHF. The CDR3 coding sequence is TGTGCCAGCAGTCCGGGGGGGCCCAGTCAGCCCCAGCATTTT.

This chain connects TRBV20-1 to TRBJ2-1; either TRBD1 or TRBD2 may fit D (5 bases each). Germline V gene lookup returns CDR1 DFQATT and CDR2 SNEGSKA (reference sequence). V shed 3 bases and J shed 7 bases, with 19 bases lying between them. There are 15 residues in the CDR3. The CDR3 sequence is CSASGRPGRTNEQFF. The CDR3 DNA sequence: TGCAGTGCTAGTGGCAGGCCAGGGAGAACTAATGAGCAGTTCTTC.

This clonotype has ten or more counts. The chain has TRBV6-2 or TRBV6-3 and TRBJ2-5, with D hard to call. This CDR3 has 15 amino acids. Germline lookup yields CDR1 MNHEY and CDR2 SVGEGT. V lost 6 bases and J lost 0, with 14 bases in between. The CDR3: CASRRPGFNQETQYF. CDR3 nucleotide sequence: TGTGCCAGCAGACGACCGGGCTTTAACCAAGAGACCCAGTACTTC.

This clonotype was counted between two and nine times. The chain has TRBV19 and TRBJ2-1; 8 bases agree with TRBD2. CDR3 length equals 15 residues. The V gene's germline CDR1 is LNHDA and CDR2 SQIVND (reference sequence). V was pared by 5 bases and J by 2 bases, with 5 bases of the junction left unmatched. The DNA for the CDR3 is TGTGCCAGTAGTCCCCTTAGCGGGGCCTACAATGAGCAGTTCTTC. This translates into CASSPLSGAYNEQFF.

The CDR3 region is CASSQRGIYNEQFF. CDR3 sequence (DNA): TGCGCCAGCAGCCAAAGGGGGATTTACAATGAGCAGTTCTTC. The rearrangement uses TRBV4-3 and TRBJ2-1; maybe TRBD1 (6 bases). CDR1 is LGHNA and CDR2 is YSLEER in the germline V gene. The CDR3 spans 14 residues. V lost 2 bases, J lost 4 bases, and 9 bases lay in between.

At least ten counts were recorded for this clonotype. The chain employs TRBV30 and TRBJ1-1; 10 bases line up with TRBD1. CDR3 length equals 13 residues. CDR1 GTSNPN and CDR2 SVGIG come from the germline V gene (reference sequence). V lost 1 base to trimming and J lost 4 bases; unmatched junction nucleotides: 0. The CDR3 protein is CAWSGTGGTEAFF. Written as DNA, the CDR3 is TGTGCCTGGAGTGGGACAGGGGGCACTGAAGCTTTCTTT.